This paragraph reports one TCR beta chain. Its cognate antigen is unknown. This sample is part of a study of cytomegalovirus exposure and HLA in healthy donors. Findings and limits, study-wide: An analysis that was carried out later associated 16,000 or so TCR beta sequences with HLA alleles at 0.05 false discovery rate.

Primers for the PCR totalled 60 Vbeta and 13 Jbeta. Per the authors' pipeline: Approximately 72 million unique TCR beta chains, around 10 million of them shared, were counted by a later analysis. The data were produced by immunoSEQ multiplex PCR, yet TCRdb's version contains in-frame clones alone and is incomplete. The V and J calls and clone size were taken over from that table, and D and trimming were inferred from the DNA. The sample yields roughly 190,000 clones, 82% seen once. Specimen: PBMCs. The receptor was isolated from a woman between 18 and 29 years old in good health and CMV-seronegative.

The chain's CDR3 is CASGSAGSRGSYEQYF. The CDR3 region has the DNA TGTGCCAGCGGGTCAGCGGGGTCTCGGGGCAGCTACGAGCAGTACTTC. The rearrangement links TRBV6-6 to TRBJ2-7; 7 nucleotides line up with TRBD2. This CDR3 region has 16 residues. Trimming cost V 8 bases and J 3 bases; bases outside gene matches: 16. CDR1 MNHNY and CDR2 SVGAGI come from the germline V gene (reference sequence).